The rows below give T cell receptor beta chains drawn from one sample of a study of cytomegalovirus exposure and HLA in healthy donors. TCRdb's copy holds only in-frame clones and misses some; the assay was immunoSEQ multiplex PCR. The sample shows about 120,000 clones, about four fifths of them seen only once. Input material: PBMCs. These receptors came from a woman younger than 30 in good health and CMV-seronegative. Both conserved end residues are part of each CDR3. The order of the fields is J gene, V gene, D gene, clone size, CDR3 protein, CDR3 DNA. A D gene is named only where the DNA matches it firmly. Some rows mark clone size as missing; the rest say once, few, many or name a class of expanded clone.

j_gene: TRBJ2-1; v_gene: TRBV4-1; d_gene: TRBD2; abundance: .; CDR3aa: CASSQGSGRSSYNEQFF; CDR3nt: TGCGCCAGCAGCCAAGGGAGCGGGAGGAGCTCCTACAATGAGCAGTTCTTC
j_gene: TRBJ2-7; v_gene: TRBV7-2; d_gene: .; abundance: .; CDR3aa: CASSYGDLDEQYF; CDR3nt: TGTGCCAGCAGCTATGGAGACCTAGACGAGCAGTACTTC
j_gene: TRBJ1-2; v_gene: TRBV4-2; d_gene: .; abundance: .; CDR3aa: CASSQDILYGYTF; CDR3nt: TGTGCCAGCAGCCAAGATATTCTTTATGGCTACACCTTC
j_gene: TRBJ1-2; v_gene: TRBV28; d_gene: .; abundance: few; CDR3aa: CASSLGAGAFDGYTF; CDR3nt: TGTGCCAGCAGTTTAGGGGCAGGGGCCTTCGATGGCTACACCTTC
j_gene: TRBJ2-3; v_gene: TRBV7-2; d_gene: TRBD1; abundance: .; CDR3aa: CASSWDSPTDTQYF; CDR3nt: TGTGCCAGCAGCTGGGACAGCCCCACAGATACGCAGTATTTT
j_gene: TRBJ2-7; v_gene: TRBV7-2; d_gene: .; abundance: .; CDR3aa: CASSARPDSYEQYF; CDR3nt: TGTGCCAGCAGCGCCCGCCCAGACAGCTACGAGCAGTACTTC
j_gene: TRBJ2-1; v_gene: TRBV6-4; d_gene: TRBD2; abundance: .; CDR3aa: CASSAVAGGNNEQFF; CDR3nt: TGTGCCAGCAGTGCAGTAGCGGGGGGGAACAATGAGCAGTTCTTC
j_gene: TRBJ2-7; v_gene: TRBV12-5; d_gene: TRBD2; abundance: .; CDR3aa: CASGWSTSGTSYEQYF; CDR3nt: TGTGCTAGTGGTTGGTCGACTAGCGGGACCTCCTACGAGCAGTACTTC
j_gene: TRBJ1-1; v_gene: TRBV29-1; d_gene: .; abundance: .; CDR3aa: CSVEDRIGVNTEAFF; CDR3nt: TGCAGCGTTGAAGACCGTATCGGGGTTAACACTGAAGCTTTCTTT
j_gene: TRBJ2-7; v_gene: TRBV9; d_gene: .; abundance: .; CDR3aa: CASSPKGGRAGVSGVQYF; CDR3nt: TGTGCCAGCAGCCCGAAGGGGGGTAGGGCGGGAGTAAGCGGGGTGCAGTACTTC
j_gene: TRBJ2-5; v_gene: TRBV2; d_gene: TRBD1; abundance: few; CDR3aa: CASSAGQYQETQYF; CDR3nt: TGTGCCAGCAGTGCGGGACAGTACCAAGAGACCCAGTACTTC
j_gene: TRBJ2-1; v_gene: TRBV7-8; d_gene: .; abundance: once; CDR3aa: CASSLLGPEQFF; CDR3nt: TGTGCCAGCAGCTTGCTGGGCCCAGAGCAGTTCTTC
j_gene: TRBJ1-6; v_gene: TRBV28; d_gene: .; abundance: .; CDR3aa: CASSFNGGGSPLHF; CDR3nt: TGTGCCAGCAGTTTTAACGGGGGAGGTTCACCCCTCCACTTT
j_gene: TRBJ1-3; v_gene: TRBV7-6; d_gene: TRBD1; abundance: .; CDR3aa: CASSPNRGLSGNTIYF; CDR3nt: TGTGCCAGCAGCCCCAACAGGGGGCTTTCTGGAAACACCATATATTTT
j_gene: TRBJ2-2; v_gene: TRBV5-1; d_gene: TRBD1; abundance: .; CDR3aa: CASSLDRGISGELFF; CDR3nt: TGCGCCAGCAGCTTGGACAGGGGGATATCCGGGGAGCTGTTTTTT
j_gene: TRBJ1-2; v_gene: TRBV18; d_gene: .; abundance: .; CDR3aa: CASSPQGREYYGYTF; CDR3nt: TGTGCCAGCTCACCCCAGGGCAGGGAATACTATGGCTACACCTTC
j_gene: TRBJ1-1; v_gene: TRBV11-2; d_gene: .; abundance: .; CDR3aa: CASRRTTPMNTEAFF; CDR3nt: TGTGCCAGCAGGCGCACGACACCGATGAACACTGAAGCTTTCTTT
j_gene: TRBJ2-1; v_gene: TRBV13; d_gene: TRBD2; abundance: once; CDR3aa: CASSLGLAGDVNEQFF; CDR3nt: TGTGCCAGCAGCTTAGGCCTAGCGGGAGACGTTAATGAGCAGTTCTTC
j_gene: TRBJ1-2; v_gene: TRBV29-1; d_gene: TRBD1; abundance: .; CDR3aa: CSMGQGSTSDGYTF; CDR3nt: TGCAGCATGGGACAGGGATCCACTTCCGATGGCTACACCTTC
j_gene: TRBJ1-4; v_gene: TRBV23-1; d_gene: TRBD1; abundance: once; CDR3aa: CASSPTGGGQNNEKLFF; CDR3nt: TGCGCCAGCAGTCCTACAGGGGGGGGACAGAATAATGAAAAACTGTTTTTT
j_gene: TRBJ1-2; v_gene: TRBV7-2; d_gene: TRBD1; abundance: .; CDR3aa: CASSLNVRGRGGYTF; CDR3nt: TGTGCCAGCAGCTTAAATGTCAGGGGGCGTGGAGGCTACACCTTC
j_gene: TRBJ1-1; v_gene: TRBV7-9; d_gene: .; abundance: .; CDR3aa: CASSLEGRGEAFF; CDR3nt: TGTGCCAGCAGCTTAGAGGGTAGGGGTGAAGCTTTCTTT
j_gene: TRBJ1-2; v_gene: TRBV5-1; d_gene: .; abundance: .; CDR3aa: CASTQGQGHGYTF; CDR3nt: TGCGCCAGCACTCAGGGGCAGGGGCATGGCTACACCTTC
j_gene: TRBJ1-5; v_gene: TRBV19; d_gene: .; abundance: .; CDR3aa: CASSIRGSSNQPQHF; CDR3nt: TGTGCCAGTAGTATTCGGGGGAGCAGCAATCAGCCCCAGCATTTT
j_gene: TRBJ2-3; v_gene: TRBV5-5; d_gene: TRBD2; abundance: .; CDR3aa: CASSLATGGPPPQYF; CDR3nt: TGTGCCAGCAGCTTGGCGACGGGGGGGCCCCCCCCGCAGTATTTT
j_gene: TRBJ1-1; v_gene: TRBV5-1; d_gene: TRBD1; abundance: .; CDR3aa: CASSPWTGGNTEAFF; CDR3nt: TGCGCCAGCAGCCCGTGGACAGGGGGGAACACTGAAGCTTTCTTT
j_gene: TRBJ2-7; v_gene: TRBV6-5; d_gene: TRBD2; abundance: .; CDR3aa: CASSKGLVYEQYF; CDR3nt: TGTGCCAGCAGTAAGGGACTAGTCTACGAGCAGTACTTC
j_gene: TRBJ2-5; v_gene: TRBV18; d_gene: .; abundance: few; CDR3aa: CASSPPTGIWETQYF; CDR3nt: TGTGCCAGCTCACCTCCTACAGGGATTTGGGAGACCCAGTACTTC